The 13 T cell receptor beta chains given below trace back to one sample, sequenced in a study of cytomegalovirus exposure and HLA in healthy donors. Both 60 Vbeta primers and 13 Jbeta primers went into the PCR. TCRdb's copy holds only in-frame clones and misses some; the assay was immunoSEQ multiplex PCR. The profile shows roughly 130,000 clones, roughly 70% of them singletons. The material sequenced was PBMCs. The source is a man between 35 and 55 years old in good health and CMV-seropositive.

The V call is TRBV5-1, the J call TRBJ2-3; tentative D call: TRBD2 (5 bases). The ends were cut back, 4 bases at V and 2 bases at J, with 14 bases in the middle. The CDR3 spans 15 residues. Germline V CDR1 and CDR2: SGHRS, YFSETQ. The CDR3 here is CASSLTSNPTDTQYF. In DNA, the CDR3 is TGCGCCAGCAGCCTCACTAGTAACCCCACAGATACGCAGTATTTT.

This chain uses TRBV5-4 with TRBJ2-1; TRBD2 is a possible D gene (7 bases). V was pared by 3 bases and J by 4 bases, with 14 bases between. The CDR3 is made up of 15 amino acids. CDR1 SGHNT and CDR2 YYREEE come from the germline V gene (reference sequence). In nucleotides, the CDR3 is TGTGCCAGCAGCTCCGGGGGGCCCGTATACAATGAGCAGTTCTTC. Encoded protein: CASSSGGPVYNEQFF.

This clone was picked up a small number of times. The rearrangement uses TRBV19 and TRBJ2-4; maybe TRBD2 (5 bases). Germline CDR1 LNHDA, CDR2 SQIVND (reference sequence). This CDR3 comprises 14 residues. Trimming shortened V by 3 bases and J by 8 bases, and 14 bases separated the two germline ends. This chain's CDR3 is CASSIAGRSDIQYF. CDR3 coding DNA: TGTGCCAGTAGTATTGCGGGCAGGTCGGACATTCAGTACTTC.

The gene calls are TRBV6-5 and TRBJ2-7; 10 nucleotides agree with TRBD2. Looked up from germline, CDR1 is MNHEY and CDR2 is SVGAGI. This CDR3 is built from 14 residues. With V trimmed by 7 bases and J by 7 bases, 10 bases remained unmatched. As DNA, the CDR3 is TGTGCCAGCATGGCTAGCGGGAGCACCGGGGAGCAGTACTTC. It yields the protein CASMASGSTGEQYF.

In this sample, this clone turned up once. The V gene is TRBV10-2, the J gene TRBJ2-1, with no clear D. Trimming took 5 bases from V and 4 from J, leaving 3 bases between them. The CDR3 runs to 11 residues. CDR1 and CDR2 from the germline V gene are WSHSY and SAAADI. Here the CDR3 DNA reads TGCGCCAGCAGTTTATACAATGAGCAGTTCTTC. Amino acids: CASSLYNEQFF.

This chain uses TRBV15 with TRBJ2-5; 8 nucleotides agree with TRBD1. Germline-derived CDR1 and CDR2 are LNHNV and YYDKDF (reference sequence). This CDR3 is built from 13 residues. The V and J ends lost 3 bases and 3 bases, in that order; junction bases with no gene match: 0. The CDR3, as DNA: TGTGCCACCAGCAGGGACAGGGAAGAGACCCAGTACTTC. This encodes CATSRDREETQYF.

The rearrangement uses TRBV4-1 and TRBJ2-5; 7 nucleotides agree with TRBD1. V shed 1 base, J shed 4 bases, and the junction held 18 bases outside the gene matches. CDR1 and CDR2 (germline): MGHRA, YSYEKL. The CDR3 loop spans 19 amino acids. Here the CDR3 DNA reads TGCGCCAGCAGCCAAGTTCTTGGTATCGGCCCGGGACAGTTAGAGACCCAGTACTTC. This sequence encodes CASSQVLGIGPGQLETQYF.

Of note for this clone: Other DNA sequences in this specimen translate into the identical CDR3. The DNA of the CDR3 is TGTGCCAGCAGTTTAGGACAGGTTAATTCACCCCTCCACTTT. This translates into CASSLGQVNSPLHF. This rearrangement joins TRBV27 to TRBJ1-6, with 7 bases lining up with TRBD1. V shed 2 bases and J 6 bases; nucleotides not matched to a gene: 1. Germline V gene sequence: CDR1 MNHEY, CDR2 SMNVEV (reference sequence). This CDR3 comprises 14 residues.

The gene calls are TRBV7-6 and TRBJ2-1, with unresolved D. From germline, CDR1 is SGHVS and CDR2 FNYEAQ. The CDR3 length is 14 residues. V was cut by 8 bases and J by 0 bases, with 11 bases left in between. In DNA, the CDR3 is TGTGCCAGCGGTCTATCTAGCTCCTACAATGAGCAGTTCTTC. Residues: CASGLSSSYNEQFF.

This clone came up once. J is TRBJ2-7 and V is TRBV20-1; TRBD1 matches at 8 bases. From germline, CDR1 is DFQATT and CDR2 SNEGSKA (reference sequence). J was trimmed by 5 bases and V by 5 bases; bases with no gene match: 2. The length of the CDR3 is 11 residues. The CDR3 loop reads CSASQGDEQYF. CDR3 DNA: TGCAGTGCTTCACAGGGGGACGAGCAGTACTTC.

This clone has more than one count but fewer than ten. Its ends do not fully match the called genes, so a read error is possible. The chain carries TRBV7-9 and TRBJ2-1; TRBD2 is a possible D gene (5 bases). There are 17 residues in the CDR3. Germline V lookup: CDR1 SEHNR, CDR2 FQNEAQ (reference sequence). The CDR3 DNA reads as TGTTCCAGCAGCTTAGATCGAAGTAGCGTCCAATACAATGAGCAGTTCTTC. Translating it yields CSSSLDRSSVQYNEQFF.

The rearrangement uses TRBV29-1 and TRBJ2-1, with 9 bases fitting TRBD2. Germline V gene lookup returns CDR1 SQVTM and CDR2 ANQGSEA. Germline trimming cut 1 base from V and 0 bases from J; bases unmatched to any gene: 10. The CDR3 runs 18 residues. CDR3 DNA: TGCAGCGTTGAAGGTCCAGCGGGGGGCCTGAGCTCCTACAATGAGCAGTTCTTC. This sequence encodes CSVEGPAGGLSSYNEQFF.

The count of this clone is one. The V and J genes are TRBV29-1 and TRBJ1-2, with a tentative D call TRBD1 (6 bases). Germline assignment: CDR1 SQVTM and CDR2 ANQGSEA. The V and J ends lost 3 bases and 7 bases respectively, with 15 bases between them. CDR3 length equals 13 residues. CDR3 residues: CSVEPRGGRGYTF. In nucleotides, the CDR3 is TGCAGCGTTGAGCCCCGGGGGGGCCGTGGCTACACCTTC. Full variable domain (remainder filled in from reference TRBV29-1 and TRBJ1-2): SAVISQKPSRDICQRGTSLTIQCQVDSQVTMMFWYRQQPGQSLTLIATANQGSEATYESGFVIDKFPISRPNLTFSTLTVSNMSPEDSSIYLCSVEPRGGRGYTFGSGTRLTVV.